Below, 19 T cell receptor beta chains from the same sample are listed, as sequenced in a study of cytomegalovirus exposure and HLA in healthy donors. This PCR relied on a set of 60 Vbeta primers and 13 Jbeta primers. Profiling relied on immunoSEQ multiplex PCR, and the TCRdb table lists in-frame clones only, not all of them. This repertoire shows around 200,000 clones, around 74% found once; its top ten account for just under 3%. Sequencing was performed on PBMCs. Receptor source: a male donor in good health and CMV-seronegative.

The chain joins TRBV28 to TRBJ1-5; D possibly corresponds to TRBD1 (5 bases). CDR1 MDHEN and CDR2 SYDVKM come from the germline V gene. This CDR3 is 14 amino acids long. Trimming removed 7 bases from V and 4 bases from J, with 14 bases in between. In DNA form, the CDR3 reads TGTGCCAGCATCGGGGGGGAAGGAAATCAGCCCCAGCATTTT. Its translation: CASIGGEGNQPQHF. The full variable domain, completed using reference TRBV28 and TRBJ1-5, is DVKVTQSSRYLVKRTGEKVFLECVQDMDHENMFWYRQDPGLGLRLIYFSYDVKMKEKGDIPEGYSVSREKKERFSLILESASTNQTSMYLCASIGGEGNQPQHFGDGTRLSIL.

This clone was seen only a few times. This chain links TRBV28 with TRBJ1-2; 9 bases agree with TRBD1. The CDR3 loop spans 15 amino acids. Germline lookup yields CDR1 MDHEN and CDR2 SYDVKM. V gave up 5 bases and J gave up 8 bases; unmatched junction bases: 12. The CDR3 nucleotides are TGTGCCAGCAGTCTATCTACACAGGGGGCTGTAGGCTACACCTTC. It codes for CASSLSTQGAVGYTF.

The count of this clone is one. J is TRBJ1-5 and V is TRBV4-1, with 7 bases aligning to TRBD1. Germline V gene sequence: CDR1 MGHRA, CDR2 YSYEKL. V shed 3 bases and J 4 bases; nucleotides not matched to a gene: 9. The CDR3 extends over 16 amino acids. CDR3 amino acids: CASSQSQGTANQPQHF. CDR3 bases: TGCGCCAGCAGCCAGTCCCAGGGGACAGCAAATCAGCCCCAGCATTTT.

This clone was seen a single time. The CDR3 loop reads CASIRDRNQPQHF. CDR3 bases: TGTGCCAGCATTAGGGACAGAAATCAGCCCCAGCATTTT. This sequence joins TRBV6-1 and TRBJ1-5; 7 bases align to TRBD1. This CDR3 region has 13 residues. V shed 7 bases, J shed 4 bases, and the junction held 4 bases outside the gene matches. The germline V gene has CDR1 MNHNS and CDR2 SASEGT.

The CDR3 coding sequence is TGTGCCAGCAGGACCCAGGGTATCGACACTGAAGCTTTCTTT. Translated: CASRTQGIDTEAFF. This chain joins TRBV6-6 and TRBJ1-1; the D gene is possibly TRBD1 (5 bases). Germline V lookup: CDR1 MNHNY, CDR2 SVGAGI (reference sequence). This CDR3 comprises 14 residues. V shed 6 bases and J shed 3 bases, with 14 bases lying between them.

The chain links TRBV6-5 to TRBJ1-4; 8 bases align to TRBD1. The V segment lost 7 bases and the J segment 8 bases; nucleotides outside the gene matches: 9. The CDR3 is 14 amino acids. In germline, CDR1 is MNHEY, CDR2 SVGAGI. CDR3 loop: CASKERQGWEKLFF. The CDR3 nucleotides read TGTGCCAGCAAGGAGCGACAGGGGTGGGAAAAACTGTTTTTT.

V and J are TRBV28 and TRBJ1-1, with 7 bases identical to TRBD1. Germline lookup yields CDR1 MDHEN and CDR2 SYDVKM. The CDR3 runs 15 residues. The V gene end was trimmed by 6 bases and the J gene end by 3 bases; junction bases not matched to a gene: 10. The CDR3 sequence is CASRAPDRDHTEAFF. Written as DNA, the CDR3 is TGTGCCAGCAGGGCGCCTGACAGGGACCACACTGAAGCTTTCTTT. Variable domain in full (rest from reference TRBV28 and TRBJ1-1): DVKVTQSSRYLVKRTGEKVFLECVQDMDHENMFWYRQDPGLGLRLIYFSYDVKMKEKGDIPEGYSVSREKKERFSLILESASTNQTSMYLCASRAPDRDHTEAFFGQGTRLTVV.

The gene calls are TRBV30 and TRBJ1-6; 7 bases are shared with TRBD1. This CDR3 has 16 amino acids. Trimming took 2 bases from V and 7 from J; bases not matched to a gene: 11. Per the germline V gene, CDR1 is GTSNPN and CDR2 is SVGIG (reference sequence). The CDR3 nucleotides read TGTGCCTGGAGTTCCCTGTCGACAGGGCTCAATTCACCCCTCCACTTT. It codes for CAWSSLSTGLNSPLHF.

This clone was counted between two and nine times. J is TRBJ2-3 and V is TRBV19; D possibly corresponds to TRBD1 (5 bases). CDR1 is LNHDA, CDR2 SQIVND, per germline (reference sequence). The CDR3 is made up of 12 amino acids. With 5 bases removed from V and 7 bases from J, the gap between germline ends came to 10 bases. In DNA, the CDR3 is TGTGCCAGTAGTCCAGGGTCCTATACGCAGTATTTT. It yields the protein CASSPGSYTQYF.

V gene TRBV6-5 combines with J gene TRBJ2-1; possibly TRBD1 for D (6 bases). This CDR3 is built from 13 residues. Germline loops: CDR1 MNHEY, CDR2 SVGAGI. With 3 bases removed from V and 15 bases from J, the gap between germline ends came to 18 bases. CDR3 in DNA: TGTGCCAGCAGTTATAATCCCAGGACAGTAACGTTCTTC. The encoded protein is CASSYNPRTVTFF.

This clone has a handful of counts. The chain carries TRBV7-2 and TRBJ1-5; D is unclear. V lost 1 base, J lost 7 bases, and 8 bases lay in between. Per germline, CDR1 SGHTA and CDR2 FQGNSA. This CDR3 spans 13 amino acids. CDR3: CASSLESRQPQHF. The DNA for the CDR3 is TGTGCCAGCAGCTTAGAATCACGGCAGCCCCAGCATTTT.

The chain has TRBV7-9 and TRBJ1-1; TRBD1 might be the D (5 bases). Trimming pared 4 bases from V and 0 bases from J, leaving 12 bases between. Germline V gene data show CDR1 as SEHNR and CDR2 as FQNEAQ (reference sequence). The CDR3 spans 15 residues. As DNA, the CDR3 is TGTGCCAGCAGCTCCCCTCAGGGCATGAACACTGAAGCTTTCTTT. It is translated as CASSSPQGMNTEAFF. Based on the CDR3 plus reference TRBV7-9 and TRBJ1-1, the full variable domain is DTGVSQNPRHKITKRGQNVTFRCDPISEHNRLYWYRQTLGQGPEFLTYFQNEAQLEKSRLLSDRFSAERPKGSFSTLEIQRTEQGDSAMYLCASSSPQGMNTEAFFGQGTRLTVV.

The CDR3, as DNA: TGTGCCAGCAGGGACCAGACGGGACAAGATGAAGCTTTCTTT. Its protein is CASRDQTGQDEAFF. The rearrangement links TRBV6-1 to TRBJ1-1, with D possibly being TRBD1 (6 bases). There are 14 residues in the CDR3. The V gene's germline CDR1 is MNHNS and CDR2 SASEGT. V lost 6 bases and J 7 bases, leaving 18 bases between the germline ends.

A word on this clone: The same CDR3 can be traced to other DNA sequences in this sample. The rearrangement joins TRBV7-2 to TRBJ2-4, with D possibly TRBD1 on 5 matching bases. The germline gives CDR1 SGHTA, CDR2 FQGNSA. The CDR3 is 13 residues long. The V end was cut by 5 bases, the J end by 9 bases, with 14 bases between. Here the CDR3 reads CASSPGTGRIQYF. The CDR3 DNA is TGTGCCAGCAGCCCCGGAACAGGCCGCATTCAGTACTTC.

The chain joins TRBV30 to TRBJ2-1; 7 bases are shared with TRBD1. From germline, CDR1 is GTSNPN and CDR2 SVGIG (reference sequence). Unmatched junction bases numbered 7, after V lost 5 bases and J lost 3 bases. There are 14 residues in the CDR3. CDR3 sequence (DNA): TGTGCCTGGTACAGGGGTCAGGGCTACAATGAGCAGTTCTTC. Its protein is CAWYRGQGYNEQFF.

On this clone itself: At the DNA level, this CDR3 is encoded by other sequences in the same sample as well. This chain joins TRBV28 and TRBJ1-2; TRBD1 might be the D (5 bases). CDR3 length equals 12 residues. CDR1 is MDHEN, CDR2 SYDVKM, per germline. Trimming left V 6 bases short and J 3 bases short, with 8 bases between. CDR3: CASRQGDYGYTF. In DNA form, the CDR3 reads TGTGCCAGCAGGCAGGGCGACTATGGCTACACCTTC.

This chain links TRBV6-5 with TRBJ2-7; 7 bases match TRBD2. J lost 2 bases, V lost 0 bases, and 7 bases had no gene match. The CDR3 is made up of 16 amino acids. Germline-derived CDR1 and CDR2 are MNHEY and SVGAGI. The chain's CDR3 is CASSYSAGRTPYEQYF. In DNA, the CDR3 is TGTGCCAGCAGTTACTCGGCCGGGAGGACCCCCTACGAGCAGTACTTC.

CDR3 sequence: CASTSGQDIYEQYF. The CDR3 region has the DNA TGTGCCAGCACCTCGGGACAGGACATCTACGAGCAGTACTTC. This chain joins TRBV28 and TRBJ2-7; 8 bases line up with TRBD1. J lost 3 bases, V lost 7 bases, and 8 bases had no gene match. This CDR3 has 14 amino acids. In germline, CDR1 is MDHEN, CDR2 SYDVKM.

The J gene is TRBJ2-7, the V gene TRBV28; D is uncertain. The CDR3 is 11 amino acids. CDR1 MDHEN and CDR2 SYDVKM come from the germline V gene. With 5 bases removed from V and 12 bases from J, the gap between germline ends came to 14 bases. In nucleotides, the CDR3 is TGTGCCAGCAGTCCCGGTCGGGTTCCGTACTTC. Translated: CASSPGRVPYF.